This T cell receptor beta chain was recorded in a study of shared clonotypes between healthy human individuals. Study-level results: Of the naive CD4 clonotypes, 4% to 5% were shared across several donors. The study generally estimated greater richness for naive than memory subsets. The researchers took only blood, and tissue repertoires probably look different.

Generated by immunoSEQ multiplex PCR, the TCRdb table keeps only in-frame clones and is missing some. The sample yields some 2 million clones, 85% to 95% seen once. With regard to this clone: Antigen specificity is unknown.

Into CD45RA+ naive and CD45RA-negative memory subsets, the CD4+ cells were split. V lost 1 base to trimming and J lost 6 bases, with 12 bases between them. The germline V gene has CDR1 GTSNPN and CDR2 SVGIG (reference sequence). The CDR3 is made up of 14 amino acids. Sequencing was carried out using naive CD4+ T cells sorted from blood. Subset described: CD45RA+ positively selected. The receptor's source is a young man in good health. The chain couples TRBV30 to TRBJ1-4; the D is unclear. For the CDR3, the DNA is TGTGCCTGGAGTGGCGGGGTAATCGATGAAAAACTGTTTTTT. This translates into CAWSGGVIDEKLFF.